This section outlines one T cell receptor (beta chain) sequence together with its context. Its antigen is not known. From the second PCR step, alpha and beta chains were amplified apart. The data are from a study of naive and memory T cell subsets. The study's findings and limits: In naive cells, over 95% of TCR sequences were seen only once.

Both TRBC1 and TRBC2 were covered by a beta constant-region primer of two equimolar oligonucleotides. The ligated cDNA underwent four PCR rounds using SP2 and nested alpha and beta constant-region primers. TCRdb independently ran MiXCR on the UMI-ligation and nested PCR reads; one entry per CDR3 protein. The sample lists over 100,000 distinct CDR3 sequences; 35% to 45% were seen once. The V and J ends lost 0 bases and 8 bases, in that order; junction bases with no gene match: 12. This CDR3 spans 17 amino acids. CDR1 and CDR2 from the germline V gene are DFQATT and SNEGSKA (reference sequence). The clonotype originates from a human donor in good health. Sample: central memory CD4+ T cells from blood. The genes are TRBV20-1 and TRBJ2-1; the match to TRBD2 covers 11 bases. This chain's CDR3 is CSARDPATSGSPHEQFF. CDR3 coding DNA: TGCAGTGCTAGAGATCCGGCAACTAGCGGGAGTCCCCATGAGCAGTTCTTC.